This is a list of T cell receptor beta chains from one sample in a study of T cells in Graves' hyperthyroidism and ophthalmopathy. TCRdb called the multiplex PCR reads again in MiXCR, with one record for every CDR3 protein. In the table there are hundreds of thousands of distinct CDR3 sequences, over 35% of which are singletons. The sequenced sample consisted of blood. These receptors all stem from a man between 18 and 29 years old with Graves' hyperthyroidism. CDR3s include the opening cysteine and the closing phenylalanine or tryptophan. The D gene is left open where the match is weak. Clone size appears in some rows only: once, few, many, or a class for an expanded clone.

abundance,j_gene,v_gene,d_gene,CDR3nt,CDR3aa
once,TRBJ1-6,TRBV30,NA,TGTGCCGGAGGGACACCCCTCCACTTT,CAGGTPLHF
NA,TRBJ1-5,TRBV10-3,NA,TGTGCTAGAGGAGGCAATCAGCCCCAGCATTTT,CARGGNQPQHF
NA,TRBJ2-6,TRBV3-1,NA,TGTGCCAGCCAAAGCTCTGGGGCCAACGTCCTGACTTTC,CASQSSGANVLTF
few,TRBJ2-7,TRBV11-3,NA,TGTGCCAGCTCCCCCGTCGGGGGCGAATACGAGCAGTACTTC,CASSPVGGEYEQYF
few,TRBJ2-7,TRBV9,NA,TGTGCCAGCAGCGTAGGGGGAGGTGTCGAGCAGTACTTC,CASSVGGGVEQYF
NA,TRBJ2-3,TRBV10-1,NA,TGCGCCAGCAGTGAGTCAGGCAGCACAGATACGCAGTATTTT,CASSESGSTDTQYF
NA,TRBJ1-2,TRBV12-3/TRBV12-4,NA,TGTGCCAGCAGTTTAGATCAGGGATCCCGTGCCGGCTACACCTTC,CASSLDQGSRAGYTF
NA,TRBJ1-2,TRBV29-1,TRBD1,TGCAGCTTGCAGGGGGATTACTATGGCTACACCTTC,CSLQGDYYGYTF
many,TRBJ1-2,TRBV2,NA,TGTGCCAGCAGCGAGCACAGGGATCAGGCCCATGGCTACACCTTC,CASSEHRDQAHGYTF
once,TRBJ2-7,TRBV19,NA,TGTGCCAGCAGCCAGGGAGAGGACAAATCCTACGAGCAGTACTTC,CASSQGEDKSYEQYF